The 9 T cell receptor beta chains listed next were all sequenced from one sample in a study of immune evolution from preneoplasia to lung adenocarcinoma. Sequencing was performed with immunoSEQ multiplex PCR; in TCRdb, only in-frame clones are kept and a portion is missing. The repertoire holds several thousand clones, with about 78% as singletons. The sequenced material came from FFPE minimally invasive lung adenocarcinoma tissue. These receptors all stem from a donor aged 70 or older with lung adenocarcinoma.

The chain uses TRBV7-9 and TRBJ2-7; D unresolved. The CDR3 is 14 amino acids. The germline V and J ends were trimmed by 0 bases and 6 bases, with 12 bases remaining between them. Germline V gene sequence: CDR1 SEHNR, CDR2 FQNEAQ (reference sequence). CDR3 DNA sequence: TGTGCCAGCAGCTTAGCAGTCGGTCCCGGCGAGCAGTACTTC. It codes for CASSLAVGPGEQYF.

The V gene is TRBV6-6, the J gene TRBJ2-1, with D unclear. This CDR3 has 15 residues. V lost 6 bases, J lost 0 bases, and 12 bases lay in between. Germline CDR1 and CDR2: MNHNY and SVGAGI (reference sequence). The chain's CDR3 is CASSRGTSSYNEQFF. The CDR3 DNA reads TGTGCCAGCAGCCGAGGTACAAGCTCCTACAATGAGCAGTTCTTC.

The V and J genes are TRBV10-3 and TRBJ1-2, with TRBD1 matching 9 bases. Germline CDR1 and CDR2: ENHRY and SYGVKD. The CDR3 consists of 15 residues. V was clipped by 8 bases and J by 4 bases; unmatched bases: 11. The chain's CDR3 is CAIYHDRGVIYGYTF. As DNA, the CDR3 is TGTGCCATCTACCATGACAGGGGGGTCATCTATGGCTACACCTTC.

A few counts support this clone. This chain links TRBV5-1 with TRBJ2-3, with unresolved D. V was pared by 2 bases and J by 8 bases, with 12 bases between. Per germline, CDR1 SGHRS and CDR2 YFSETQ. The CDR3 runs 13 residues. CDR3 nucleotide sequence: TGCGCCAGCAGCTTAGGAGAGGCCCCTACGCAGTATTTT. It translates to CASSLGEAPTQYF.

There are a few counts of this clone. J is TRBJ2-7 and V is TRBV27; no clear D gene. The germline gives CDR1 MNHEY, CDR2 SMNVEV (reference sequence). The CDR3 length is 15 residues. V shed 1 base and J shed 1 base, with 11 bases lying between them. This chain's CDR3 is CASSLYLPPSYEQYF. CDR3 DNA: TGTGCCAGCAGTTTATATTTACCCCCGTCCTACGAGCAGTACTTC.

This clone has just a few counts. This rearrangement joins TRBV10-3 to TRBJ2-2; the D is unclear. There are 11 residues in the CDR3. Germline values: CDR1 ENHRY, CDR2 SYGVKD. The V and J ends lost 11 bases and 4 bases respectively, with 8 bases between them. The CDR3 nucleotides are TGTGCCGCTCTGAGCACCGGGGAGCTGTTTTTT. Its protein product is CAALSTGELFF.

There are a few counts of this clone. V usage is TRBV15 and J usage is TRBJ2-1; TRBD2 matches 14 bases. Germline V gene lookup returns CDR1 LNHNV and CDR2 YYDKDF (reference sequence). CDR3 length: 19 amino acids. The J segment lost 0 bases and the V segment lost 3 bases, leaving 7 bases of the junction unmatched. The chain's CDR3 is CATSSLLGTSGGSYNEQFF. The CDR3 nucleotides read TGTGCCACCAGCAGTCTCCTTGGGACTAGCGGGGGCTCCTACAATGAGCAGTTCTTC.

The V call is TRBV5-1, the J call TRBJ1-1; the match to TRBD1 covers 7 bases. V lost 4 bases, J lost 4 bases, and 7 bases stayed unmatched. The CDR3 spans 14 residues. The germline V gene has CDR1 SGHRS and CDR2 YFSETQ. The CDR3 loop is CASSTQGEATEAFF. In nucleotides, the CDR3 is TGCGCCAGCAGCACCCAGGGGGAGGCCACTGAAGCTTTCTTT. The full variable domain, completed using reference TRBV5-1 and TRBJ1-1, is KAGVTQTPRYLIKTRGQQVTLSCSPISGHRSVSWYQQTPGQGLQFLFEYFSETQRNKGNFPGRFSGRQFSNSRSEMNVSTLELGDSALYLCASSTQGEATEAFFGQGTRLTVV.

The V and J genes are TRBV28 and TRBJ2-7; maybe TRBD2 (5 bases). V was trimmed by 4 bases and J by 4 bases, leaving 14 bases between them. Germline V gives CDR1 MDHEN, CDR2 SYDVKM. The CDR3 contains 14 residues. The CDR3 coding sequence is TGTGCCAGCAGTTGGGGTGGAGGTCAGTACGAGCAGTACTTC. This sequence encodes CASSWGGGQYEQYF. The whole variable domain, filled in from reference TRBV28 and TRBJ2-7, reads DVKVTQSSRYLVKRTGEKVFLECVQDMDHENMFWYRQDPGLGLRLIYFSYDVKMKEKGDIPEGYSVSREKKERFSLILESASTNQTSMYLCASSWGGGQYEQYFGPGTRLTVT.